This T cell receptor beta chain is drawn from a study of cytotoxic CD8 clonotypes in ibrutinib-treated CLL. Across the whole study: Responses comprised about 24 partial and 2 complete; at median roughly 64 months, around 14 remained remitted and some 12 progressed.

The study, taken as a whole, reports: Clonality grew at ibrutinib response; at progression, it decreased back toward baseline.

Concerning this clone itself: Its antigen is as yet unknown.

Germline V lookup: CDR1 MNHNS, CDR2 SASEGT. V lost 1 base and J lost 0, with 10 bases in between. There are 16 residues in the CDR3. The intended depth for sequencing was 1 in 200,000 to 1 in 1 million T cells. Repertoires were generated with immunoSEQ multiplex PCR, while TCRdb's copy carries only in-frame clones and drops some. This table has about 150,000 clones, 79% appearing once. The sequence came from a human donor with chronic lymphocytic leukemia. The specimen comprised PBMCs, sampled after 12 months of ibrutinib treatment. V usage is TRBV6-1 and J usage is TRBJ1-5, with D possibly matching TRBD1 (6 bases). CDR3 in DNA: TGTGCCAGCAGTGAAGGGACAGCATATAGCAATCAGCCCCAGCATTTT. Translation gives CASSEGTAYSNQPQHF.